This TCR beta chain was captured in a study of control samples from healthy donors and cancer patients. Produced via immunoSEQ multiplex PCR; TCRdb's table is partial and in-frame only. Among some 140,000 clones listed, just under 95% were seen once. Looked up from germline, CDR1 is MNHEY and CDR2 is SVGEGT. Trimming left V 0 bases short and J 1 base short, with 21 bases between. The CDR3 totals 20 residues. This chain connects TRBV6-2 or TRBV6-3 to TRBJ2-2; D possibly corresponds to TRBD1 (6 bases). The source is a man between 35 and 55 years old in good health. Sequenced input: blood. The CDR3 DNA is TGTGCCAGCAGTTACTCGCAGGGGTCAGCCCATACACTGAACACCGGGGAGCTGTTTTTT. Protein product: CASSYSQGSAHTLNTGELFF.